This T cell receptor beta chain was documented in a study of PD-L1 blockade in urothelial cancer. CDR1 MNHEY and CDR2 SVGAGI come from the germline V gene. CDR3 length: 12 residues. The V and J ends lost 4 bases and 8 bases, in that order; junction bases with no gene match: 3. Sequencing used immunoSEQ multiplex PCR; TCRdb keeps in-frame clones, though not all of them. The sample lists about 82,000 clones; roughly 87% were seen once. The sequence was obtained from a man between 70 and 80 years old with urothelial cancer. The material sequenced was PBMCs, taken around atezolizumab (anti-PD-L1) treatment. The chain uses TRBV6-5 and TRBJ1-1, with 8 bases fitting TRBD1. CDR3 residues: CASSSRTGEAFF. The CDR3 region has the DNA TGTGCCAGCAGTTCTAGGACAGGGGAAGCTTTCTTT.